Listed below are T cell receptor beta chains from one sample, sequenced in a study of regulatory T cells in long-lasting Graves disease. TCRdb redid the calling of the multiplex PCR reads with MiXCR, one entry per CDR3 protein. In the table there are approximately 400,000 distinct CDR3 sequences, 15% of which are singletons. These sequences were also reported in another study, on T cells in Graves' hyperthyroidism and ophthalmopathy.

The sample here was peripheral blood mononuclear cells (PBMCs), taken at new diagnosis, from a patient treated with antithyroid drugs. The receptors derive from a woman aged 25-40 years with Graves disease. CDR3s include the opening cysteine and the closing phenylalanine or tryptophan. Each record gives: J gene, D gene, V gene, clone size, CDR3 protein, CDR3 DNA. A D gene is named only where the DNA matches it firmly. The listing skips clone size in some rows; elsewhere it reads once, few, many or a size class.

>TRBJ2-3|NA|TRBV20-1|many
CSARDLGLSTDTQYF
TGCAGTGCTAGAGATCTGGGGCTCAGCACAGATACGCAGTATTTT
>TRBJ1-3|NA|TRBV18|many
CASHFDKENTIYF
TGTGCCAGCCACTTTGACAAAGAAAACACCATATATTTT
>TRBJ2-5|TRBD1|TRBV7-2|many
CASSRKGAGLAGGRETQYF
TGTGCCAGCAGCCGCAAAGGAGCCGGGCTGGCAGGGGGAAGAGAGACCCAGTACTTC
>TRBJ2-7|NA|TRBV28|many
CASSLATPSYEQYF
TGTGCCAGCAGTTTAGCGACCCCTTCCTACGAGCAGTACTTC
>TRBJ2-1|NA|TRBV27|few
CASSLSADSYNEQFF
TGTGCCAGCAGCCTCTCAGCGGACTCCTACAATGAGCAGTTCTTC
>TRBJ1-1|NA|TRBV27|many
CASSLGNLGQNTEAFF
TGTGCCAGCAGTTTGGGAAATCTCGGCCAGAACACTGAAGCTTTCTTT
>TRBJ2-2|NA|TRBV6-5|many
CASSYPSNTGELFF
TGTGCCAGCAGTTACCCCTCGAACACCGGGGAGCTGTTTTTT
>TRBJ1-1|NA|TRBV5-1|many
CASSSGGAGAFF
TGCGCCAGCAGCTCTGGGGGGGCTGGGGCTTTCTTT
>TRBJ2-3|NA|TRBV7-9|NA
CASSPSQGRTDTQYF
TGTGCCAGCAGCCCCAGCCAGGGCCGCACAGATACGCAGTATTTT
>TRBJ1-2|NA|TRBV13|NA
CASSFGTQANYGYTF
TGTGCCAGCAGCTTCGGGACACAGGCTAACTATGGCTACACCTTC
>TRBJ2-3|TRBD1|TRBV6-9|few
CASSGRQGSTDTQYF
TGCGCCAGCAGTGGCAGACAGGGGAGCACAGATACGCAGTATTTT
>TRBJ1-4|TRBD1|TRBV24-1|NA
CATSDLQCCDRGNEKLFF
TGTGCCACCAGTGATTTGCAATGTTGTGACAGGGGGAATGAAAAACTGTTTTTT
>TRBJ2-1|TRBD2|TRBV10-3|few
CAISAVSPSGSNGNEQFF
TGTGCCATCAGCGCTGTCTCGCCTAGCGGGAGTAATGGCAATGAGCAGTTCTTC
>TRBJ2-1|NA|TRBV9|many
CASSPPSAGNNEQFF
TGTGCCAGCAGCCCACCCTCGGCCGGAAACAATGAGCAGTTCTTC
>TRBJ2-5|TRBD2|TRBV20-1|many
CSASARLAGVLETQYF
TGCAGTGCTAGTGCCAGACTAGCGGGAGTGCTCGAGACCCAGTACTTC
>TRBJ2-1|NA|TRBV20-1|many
CSAPTYNEQFF
TGCAGTGCCCCGACCTACAATGAGCAGTTCTTC
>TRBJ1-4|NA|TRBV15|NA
CATSSEGGANEKLFF
TGTGCCACCAGCAGCGAGGGGGGTGCTAATGAAAAACTGTTTTTT
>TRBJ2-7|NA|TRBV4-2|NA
CASSQALTSGGYEQYF
TGTGCCAGCAGCCAAGCCTTAACTTCAGGGGGGTACGAGCAGTACTTC
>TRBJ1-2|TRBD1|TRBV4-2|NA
CASSQTGTGANYGYTF
TGTGCCAGCAGCCAGACCGGGACAGGGGCCAACTATGGCTACACCTTC
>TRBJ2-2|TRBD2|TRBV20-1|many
CSARESSGKRWTGELFF
TGCAGTGCTAGAGAGTCTAGCGGGAAGAGATGGACCGGGGAGCTGTTTTTT
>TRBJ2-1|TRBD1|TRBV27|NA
CASSPLDWDRGNEQFF
TGTGCCAGCAGCCCCCTCGACTGGGACAGGGGCAATGAGCAGTTCTTC
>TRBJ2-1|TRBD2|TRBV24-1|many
CATSDTYSGTSGVYNEQFF
TGTGCCACCAGTGATACCTACTCCGGGACTAGCGGGGTTTACAATGAGCAGTTCTTC
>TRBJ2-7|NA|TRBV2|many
CASSQIQVYF
TGTGCCAGCAGCCAAATTCAGGTATACTTC
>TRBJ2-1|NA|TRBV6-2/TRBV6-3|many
CASSDWKSEQFF
TGTGCCAGCAGTGATTGGAAGTCTGAGCAGTTCTTC
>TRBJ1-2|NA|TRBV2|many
CASSERGADYGYTF
TGTGCCAGCAGTGAACGGGGGGCTGACTATGGCTACACCTTC
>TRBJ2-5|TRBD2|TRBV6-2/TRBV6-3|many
CASSYGPAGGPEETQYF
TGTGCCAGCAGTTACGGGCCAGCGGGAGGGCCAGAGGAGACCCAGTACTTC
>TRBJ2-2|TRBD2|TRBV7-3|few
CASSLKGTSGRTYTGELFF
TGTGCCAGCAGCTTAAAGGGGACTAGCGGGAGGACTTACACCGGGGAGCTGTTTTTT
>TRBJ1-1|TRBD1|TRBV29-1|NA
CSALTGLGGVEVFF
TGCAGCGCTCTGACAGGGTTGGGAGGCGTCGAAGTTTTCTTT
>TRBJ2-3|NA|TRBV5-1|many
CASSDNTDTQYF
TGCGCCAGCTCCGACAACACAGATACGCAGTATTTT
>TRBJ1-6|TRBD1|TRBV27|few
CASSSDRGRNSPLHF
TGTGCCAGCAGTTCGGACAGGGGTCGTAATTCACCCCTCCACTTT
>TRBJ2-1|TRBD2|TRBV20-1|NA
CSARTSGRPDEQFF
TGCAGTGCCAGGACTAGCGGGAGGCCTGATGAGCAGTTCTTC